This T cell receptor (beta chain) was captured in a study of T-cell reconstitution after alpha-beta-depleted transplantation in children. Study observations and caveats: T cells produced anew were the main source of T-cell counts and diversity one year after transplant. Several hundred graft clones that had expanded were reportedly the source of alpha-beta T cells about two months after transplant.

This CDR3 contains 16 residues. The germline gives CDR1 SEHNR, CDR2 FQNEAQ (reference sequence). The ends were cut back, 1 base at V and 6 bases at J, with 16 bases in the middle. In this sample, this clonotype turned up many times. Its antigen remains unknown. Construction of the TCRbeta library involved unique molecular identifiers. TCRdb reprocessed the PCR reads via MiXCR and lists one record per CDR3 protein. The sample has hundreds of thousands of distinct CDR3 sequences, more than 20% seen once. Sequenced here: PBMCs, mostly from graft donor cells, sampled 360 days after TCRalphabeta/CD19-depleted stem cell transplant. This sequence originates from a boy younger than two who had a stem cell transplant for acute myeloid leukemia, so the T cells may come from the graft donor. This chain connects TRBV7-9 to TRBJ2-1; D may be TRBD2 (6 bases). The CDR3 DNA reads TGTGCCAGCAGCTTAGTTAGGGGCGGGGACTCCAATGAGCAGTTCTTC. It encodes CASSLVRGGDSNEQFF.